Listed below are T cell receptor beta chains from one sample, sequenced in a study of blood T cell repertoires in COVID-19. Sequenced by immunoSEQ multiplex PCR; TCRdb stores in-frame clones only, minus some. The sample contains about 110,000 clones, over 70% of which appear only once. Sequencing was carried out using peripheral blood. The source of these receptors is a woman in her 70s with acute or convalescent COVID-19. The CDR3 runs from the conserved cysteine through the conserved F or W. A D gene is named only where the DNA matches it firmly. Some rows have no size entry. The others give once, few or many, or a class for an expanded clone.

V gene	D gene	J gene	clone size	CDR3 length	CDR3 protein	CDR3 DNA
TRBV7-9	-	TRBJ1-1	once	11	CASWEGGEAFF	TGTGCCAGTTGGGAGGGGGGTGAAGCTTTCTTT
TRBV7-2	TRBD2	TRBJ2-4	once	14	CASSLDGGGVIQYF	TGTGCCAGCAGCTTAGACGGGGGGGGCGTCATTCAGTACTTC
TRBV19	-	TRBJ1-3	-	12	CASSHSGNTIYF	TGTGCCAGTAGTCACTCTGGAAACACCATATATTTT
TRBV5-8	TRBD2	TRBJ2-3	-	16	CASSSRGQRGADTQYF	TGTGCCAGCAGCTCCCGAGGACAGCGGGGGGCAGATACGCAGTATTTT
TRBV4-2	TRBD2	TRBJ2-7	once	14	CASGTSGSRDEQYF	TGTGCCAGCGGCACTAGCGGGAGCCGGGACGAGCAGTACTTC
TRBV5-5	TRBD1	TRBJ1-2	once	13	CASSLGTDYGYTF	TGTGCCAGCAGCTTAGGGACAGACTATGGCTACACCTTC
TRBV6-5	-	TRBJ1-2	-	13	CASSYSTEYGYTF	TGTGCCAGCAGTTACTCGACAGAGTATGGCTACACCTTC
TRBV18	TRBD1	TRBJ1-1	-	15	CASSRGTGATFEAFF	TGTGCCAGCTCACGAGGGACAGGGGCGACATTTGAAGCTTTCTTT
TRBV19	TRBD2	TRBJ2-2	-	15	CASSMGLANTGELFF	TGTGCCAGTAGTATGGGACTAGCGAACACCGGGGAGCTGTTTTTT
TRBV2	-	TRBJ2-3	-	13	CASSEEGRDTQYF	TGTGCCAGCAGTGAGGAGGGGCGAGATACGCAGTATTTT
TRBV7-8	TRBD2	TRBJ2-1	-	16	CASSPRTVAGREEQFF	TGTGCCAGCAGCCCCAGGACAGTAGCGGGGAGGGAAGAGCAGTTCTTC
TRBV7-8	-	TRBJ2-7	-	18	CASSLGIGGQAITYEQYF	TGTGCCAGCAGCTTAGGAATCGGAGGGCAGGCCATAACCTACGAGCAGTACTTC
TRBV30	TRBD2	TRBJ2-1	few	16	CAWSRSGAGGPREQFF	TGTGCCTGGAGCCGCTCGGGAGCGGGAGGGCCCCGTGAGCAGTTCTTC
TRBV29-1	-	TRBJ2-2	few	15	CSVGALPGVAGELFF	TGCAGCGTTGGGGCCCTCCCAGGGGTGGCCGGGGAGCTGTTTTTT
TRBV28	-	TRBJ2-1	-	12	CASSLLAPEQFF	TGTGCCAGCAGTTTATTGGCCCCGGAGCAGTTCTTC
TRBV2	TRBD1	TRBJ1-5	-	15	CASSERTGGNQPQHF	TGTGCCAGCAGTGAGAGGACAGGGGGGAATCAGCCCCAGCATTTT
TRBV5-4	TRBD2	TRBJ2-7	-	16	CASSSGTSGPSYEQYF	TGTGCCAGCAGCTCCGGGACTAGCGGACCATCCTACGAGCAGTACTTC
TRBV3-1/TRBV3-2	-	TRBJ1-6	-	14	CASSQGTLGSPLHF	TGTGCCAGCAGCCAAGGTACCTTGGGCTCACCCCTCCACTTT
TRBV7-9	TRBD1	TRBJ1-2	-	12	CASRGTAYGYTF	TGTGCCAGCAGGGGGACAGCGTATGGCTACACCTTC
TRBV11-3	TRBD2	TRBJ2-1	-	16	CASSSTSGSRLNEQFF	TGTGCCAGCAGCTCCACTAGCGGGAGTCGACTGAATGAGCAGTTCTTC
TRBV5-1	-	TRBJ2-1	-	16	CASSLVAGNSYNEQFF	TGCGCCAGCAGCTTGGTCGCGGGGAACTCCTACAATGAGCAGTTCTTC
TRBV5-1	TRBD1	TRBJ2-7	-	14	CASSLSGGTYEQYF	TGCGCCAGCAGCTTGTCAGGGGGAACCTACGAGCAGTACTTC
TRBV7-6	-	TRBJ1-2	-	14	CASSLGGTNYGYTF	TGTGCCAGCAGCTTAGGGGGGACAAACTATGGCTACACCTTC
TRBV7-6	-	TRBJ2-7	-	16	CASSLAELPEVYEQYF	TGTGCCAGCAGCTTAGCGGAACTCCCGGAGGTGTACGAGCAGTACTTC
TRBV6-5	TRBD2	TRBJ2-7	-	14	CASSLAGPPYEQYF	TGTGCCAGCAGTCTAGCGGGGCCACCCTACGAGCAGTACTTC
TRBV21-1	-	TRBJ2-1	-	16	CASSLPGLAAYNEQFF	TGTGCCAGCAGCTTACCGGGACTAGCGGCCTACAATGAGCAGTTCTTC
TRBV6-1	-	TRBJ1-5	-	16	CASSGGLREGNQPQHF	TGTGCCAGCAGTGGAGGTTTAAGAGAGGGCAATCAGCCCCAGCATTTT
TRBV15	TRBD1	TRBJ2-7	-	14	CATSADRVSYEQYF	TGTGCCACCAGCGCTGACAGGGTATCCTACGAGCAGTACTTC
TRBV2	-	TRBJ2-1	-	11	CASSPRNEQFF	TGTGCCAGCAGTCCTCGCAATGAGCAGTTCTTC
TRBV18	-	TRBJ2-1	-	15	CASSELPGVGNEQFF	TGTGCCAGCTCCGAACTCCCGGGTGTTGGCAATGAGCAGTTCTTC
TRBV6-5	-	TRBJ1-4	-	14	CASSPALADEKLFF	TGTGCCAGCAGTCCCGCCCTCGCGGATGAAAAACTGTTTTTT
TRBV9	-	TRBJ2-7	-	15	CASSVETGVTYEQYF	TGTGCCAGCAGCGTAGAGACGGGAGTCACCTACGAGCAGTACTTC
TRBV12-3/TRBV12-4	TRBD1	TRBJ1-1	-	13	CASRWTGGTEAFF	TGTGCCAGCAGATGGACAGGGGGCACTGAAGCTTTCTTT
TRBV3-1/TRBV3-2	-	TRBJ1-1	-	14	CASRLQGGGTEAFF	TGTGCCAGCAGGCTCCAGGGCGGGGGGACTGAAGCTTTCTTT
TRBV6-2/TRBV6-3	TRBD2	TRBJ2-3	-	12	CASSETSGRSDF	TGTGCCAGCAGCGAGACTAGCGGGAGGTCCGATTTT
TRBV7-2	TRBD1	TRBJ2-7	-	15	CASSWTGTGTYEQYF	TGTGCCAGCAGCTGGACAGGCACGGGGACCTACGAGCAGTACTTC
TRBV5-1	-	TRBJ1-5	-	15	CASSAQGGHNQPQHF	TGCGCCAGCAGCGCCCAGGGTGGACACAATCAGCCCCAGCATTTT
TRBV5-6	TRBD1	TRBJ1-1	-	14	CASSLDRVDTEAFF	TGTGCCAGCAGCCTGGACAGGGTAGACACTGAAGCTTTCTTT
TRBV7-2	-	TRBJ1-2	-	15	CASSFRRGGIGGYTF	TGTGCCAGCAGCTTCCGGCGTGGGGGCATAGGTGGCTACACCTTC
TRBV19	-	TRBJ2-4	many	14	CASSIDHGGIKLDF	TGTGCCAGTAGTATAGATCATGGGGGGATAAAGCTGGACTTC
TRBV30	TRBD1	TRBJ1-1	once	14	CAWNPGQMNTEAFF	TGTGCCTGGAACCCGGGACAGATGAACACTGAAGCTTTCTTT
TRBV5-1	TRBD1	TRBJ1-1	-	13	CASSFRDRGPAFF	TGCGCCAGCAGCTTCCGGGACAGGGGGCCGGCTTTCTTT
TRBV7-3	-	TRBJ1-5	few	14	CASSRYGRDQPQHF	TGTGCCAGCAGCCGCTATGGGCGGGATCAGCCCCAGCATTTT
TRBV18	TRBD1	TRBJ2-7	once	13	CASSRDRAEEQYF	TGTGCCAGCTCTCGCGACAGGGCGGAGGAGCAGTACTTC
TRBV5-1	TRBD2	TRBJ2-1	-	16	CASSLAPSGGYNEQFF	TGCGCCAGCAGCTTGGCACCCAGCGGGGGATACAATGAGCAGTTCTTC
TRBV5-1	TRBD1	TRBJ2-5	few	15	CASSFGTGGQETQYF	TGCGCCAGCAGCTTTGGGACAGGAGGCCAAGAGACCCAGTACTTC
TRBV7-6	TRBD2	TRBJ2-1	-	16	CASSLTSGGSYNEQFF	TGTGCCAGCAGCCTGACTAGCGGGGGCTCCTACAATGAGCAGTTCTTC
TRBV15	TRBD2	TRBJ2-2	-	16	CATSRGLAGDTGELFF	TGTGCCACCAGCAGAGGACTAGCGGGGGATACCGGGGAGCTGTTTTTT
TRBV19	-	TRBJ2-5	-	15	CASRSRGQPQETQYF	TGTGCCAGTCGCAGCCGCGGACAGCCCCAAGAGACCCAGTACTTC
TRBV19	TRBD1	TRBJ1-2	-	15	CASSIADRGTYGYTF	TGTGCCAGTAGTATAGCTGACAGGGGGACCTATGGCTACACCTTC
TRBV7-8	TRBD1	TRBJ2-7	-	15	CASSLAGTGIHEQYF	TGTGCCAGCAGCTTAGCTGGGACAGGGATCCACGAGCAGTACTTC
TRBV29-1	-	TRBJ2-1	-	12	CSVLDFGDEQFF	TGCAGCGTTCTAGACTTCGGGGATGAGCAGTTCTTC
TRBV11-2	TRBD2	TRBJ2-7	-	15	CASSPRTSGSYEQYF	TGTGCCAGCAGCCCCCGGACTAGCGGGAGCTACGAGCAGTACTTC